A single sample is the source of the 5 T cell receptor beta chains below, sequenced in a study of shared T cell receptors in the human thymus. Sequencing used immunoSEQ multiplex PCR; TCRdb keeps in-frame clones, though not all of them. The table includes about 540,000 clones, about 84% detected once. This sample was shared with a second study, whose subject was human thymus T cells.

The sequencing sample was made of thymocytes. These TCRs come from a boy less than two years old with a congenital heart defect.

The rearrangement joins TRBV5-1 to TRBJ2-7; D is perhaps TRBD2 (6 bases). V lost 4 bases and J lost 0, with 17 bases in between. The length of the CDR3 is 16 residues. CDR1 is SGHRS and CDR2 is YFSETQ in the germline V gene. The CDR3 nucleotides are TGCGCCAGCAGCCTGAGAGCGGGCCAACACTCCTACGAGCAGTACTTC. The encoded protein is CASSLRAGQHSYEQYF. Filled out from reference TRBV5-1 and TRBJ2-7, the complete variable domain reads KAGVTQTPRYLIKTRGQQVTLSCSPISGHRSVSWYQQTPGQGLQFLFEYFSETQRNKGNFPGRFSGRQFSNSRSEMNVSTLELGDSALYLCASSLRAGQHSYEQYFGPGTRLTVT.

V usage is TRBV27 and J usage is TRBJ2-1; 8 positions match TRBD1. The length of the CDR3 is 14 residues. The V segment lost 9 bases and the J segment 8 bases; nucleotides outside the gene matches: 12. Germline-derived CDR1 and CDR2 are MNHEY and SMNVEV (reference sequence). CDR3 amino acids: CASSGQGAWDEQFF. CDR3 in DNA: TGTGCCAGTAGTGGGCAGGGGGCTTGGGATGAGCAGTTCTTC.

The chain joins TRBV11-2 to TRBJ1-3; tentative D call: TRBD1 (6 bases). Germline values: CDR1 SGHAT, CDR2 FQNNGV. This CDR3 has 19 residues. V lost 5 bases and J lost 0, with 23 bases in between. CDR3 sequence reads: CASSPRYLGQTFSGNTIYF. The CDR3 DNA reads TGTGCCAGCAGCCCCCGTTACCTAGGACAGACCTTCTCTGGAAACACCATATATTTT.

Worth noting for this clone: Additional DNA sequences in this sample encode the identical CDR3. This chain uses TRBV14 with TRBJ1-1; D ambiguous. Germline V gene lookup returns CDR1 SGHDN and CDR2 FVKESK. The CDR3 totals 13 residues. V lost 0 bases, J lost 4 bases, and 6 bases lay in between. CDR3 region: CASSQDRGTEAFF. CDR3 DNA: TGTGCCAGCAGCCAAGATCGAGGCACTGAAGCTTTCTTT.

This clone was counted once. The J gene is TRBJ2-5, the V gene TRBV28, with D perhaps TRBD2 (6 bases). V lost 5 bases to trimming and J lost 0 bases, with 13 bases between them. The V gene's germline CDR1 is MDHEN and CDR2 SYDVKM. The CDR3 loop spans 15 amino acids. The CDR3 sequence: CASSVAVPYQETQYF. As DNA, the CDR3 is TGTGCCAGCAGTGTAGCGGTTCCGTACCAAGAGACCCAGTACTTC.